This TCR beta chain was captured in a study of T-cell reconstitution after alpha-beta-depleted transplantation in children. The germline V gene has CDR1 MNHEY and CDR2 SMNVEV (reference sequence). The ends were cut back, 2 bases at V and 1 base at J, with 12 bases in the middle. The CDR3 is made up of 16 amino acids. This clonotype was picked up many times. Preparation of the TCRbeta library was carried out with unique molecular identifiers. TCRdb re-derived calls from the PCR reads in MiXCR, one entry per CDR3 protein. The sample lists approximately 200,000 distinct CDR3 sequences; approximately 15% were seen once.

The rearrangement links TRBV27 to TRBJ1-3; D is uncertain. The input for sequencing was PBMCs from the stem cell graft donor, taken from the stem cell graft. The clonotype was recovered from a human donor who donated a stem cell graft to a child with acute lymphoblastic leukemia. This CDR3 reads CASSLGPSLSGNTIYF. The CDR3 coding sequence is TGTGCCAGCAGTTTAGGACCTTCATTGTCTGGAAACACCATATATTTT.